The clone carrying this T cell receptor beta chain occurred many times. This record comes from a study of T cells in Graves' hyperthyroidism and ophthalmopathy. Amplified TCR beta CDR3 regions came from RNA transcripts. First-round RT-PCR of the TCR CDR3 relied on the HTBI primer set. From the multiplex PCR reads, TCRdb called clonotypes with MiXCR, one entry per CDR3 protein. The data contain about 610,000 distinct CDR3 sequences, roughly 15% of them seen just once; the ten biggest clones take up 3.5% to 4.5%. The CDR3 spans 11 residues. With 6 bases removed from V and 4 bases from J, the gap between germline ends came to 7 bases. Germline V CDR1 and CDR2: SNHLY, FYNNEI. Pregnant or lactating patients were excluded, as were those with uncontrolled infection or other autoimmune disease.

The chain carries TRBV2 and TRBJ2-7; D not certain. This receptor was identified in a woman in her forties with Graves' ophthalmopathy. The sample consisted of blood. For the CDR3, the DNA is TGTGCCAGCAGAATAGGGTACGAGCAGTACTTC. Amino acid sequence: CASRIGYEQYF.